This passage covers 20 T cell receptor beta chains from one sample sequenced in a study of immune evolution from preneoplasia to lung adenocarcinoma. Assay used: immunoSEQ multiplex PCR; TCRdb lists only in-frame clones, some missing. Of approximately 6,000 clones detected, more than 75% appear once; the ten largest clones hold under 9.5%. Sequencing was carried out using FFPE lung adenocarcinoma in situ tissue. The source of these receptors is an older donor with lung adenocarcinoma.

V and J are TRBV2 and TRBJ2-7, with 8 bases that match TRBD2. Losses at the gene ends were 4 bases for V and 3 bases for J; bases not matched to a gene: 5. This CDR3 comprises 14 residues. CDR1 and CDR2 from the germline V gene are SNHLY and FYNNEI. CDR3 sequence reads: CASSGTSGLYEQYF. The CDR3 bases are TGTGCCAGCAGTGGAACTAGCGGACTCTACGAGCAGTACTTC.

The chain couples TRBV18 to TRBJ2-1; D remains unclear. Trimming removed 6 bases from V and 0 bases from J, with 12 bases in between. Per the germline V gene, CDR1 is KGHSH and CDR2 is LQKENI. The CDR3 spans 15 residues. CDR3 bases: TGTGCCAGCTCCTACTCCCAGACCTCCTACAATGAGCAGTTCTTC. Residues: CASSYSQTSYNEQFF.

The table lists this clone with a few counts. V and J are TRBV6-4 and TRBJ1-2; 7 nucleotides line up with TRBD1. Unmatched junction bases numbered 7, after V lost 3 bases and J lost 6 bases. The CDR3 consists of 14 residues. Germline assignment: CDR1 MRHNA and CDR2 SNTAGT. DNA of the CDR3: TGTGCCAGCAGTGAACCGGACAGGTTCGATGGCTACACCTTC. Its protein product is CASSEPDRFDGYTF.

The table lists this clone with a few counts. This sequence joins TRBV5-1 and TRBJ1-1; D perhaps matches TRBD1 (5 bases). The V and J ends lost 1 base and 3 bases respectively, with 13 bases between them. Germline-derived CDR1 and CDR2 are SGHRS and YFSETQ. The CDR3 length is 15 residues. For the CDR3, the DNA is TGCGCCAGCAGCTTGCGGTCAGTAGGGGACACTGAAGCTTTCTTT. Its protein product is CASSLRSVGDTEAFF.

The rearrangement uses TRBV5-1 and TRBJ1-2; D is unresolved. The CDR3 extends over 14 amino acids. The germline CDR1 and CDR2 sequences are SGHRS and YFSETQ. The ends were cut back, 2 bases at V and 3 bases at J, with 11 bases in the middle. This chain's CDR3 is CASSLNQIDYGYTF. CDR3 DNA: TGCGCCAGCAGCTTAAACCAGATCGACTATGGCTACACCTTC.

The genes are TRBV7-8 and TRBJ2-1; the D gene could be TRBD1 or TRBD2 (5 bases each). CDR1 SGHVS and CDR2 FQNEAQ come from the germline V gene. The V and J ends lost 4 bases and 5 bases respectively, with 18 bases between them. The length of the CDR3 is 16 residues. CDR3 nucleotides: TGTGCCAGCAGCTCCCCCGTGGGGCCGCGGGACAATGAGCAGTTCTTC. This encodes CASSSPVGPRDNEQFF.

This sequence joins TRBV30 and TRBJ1-1, with no clear D. The germline V and J ends were trimmed by 2 bases and 5 bases, with 15 bases remaining between them. This CDR3 is 14 amino acids long. Looked up from germline, CDR1 is GTSNPN and CDR2 is SVGIG (reference sequence). The CDR3 reads CAWSPPPDGTEAFF. In DNA form, the CDR3 reads TGTGCCTGGAGTCCCCCCCCTGACGGTACTGAAGCTTTCTTT.

This chain connects TRBV10-3 to TRBJ2-3; 8 nucleotides line up with TRBD2. The trim removed 4 bases at V and 0 bases at J, leaving 3 bases unmatched. CDR1 and CDR2 (germline): ENHRY, SYGVKD. The CDR3 is made up of 15 amino acids. Written as DNA, the CDR3 is TGTGCCATCAGTGGGACTAGCAGTAGCACAGATACGCAGTATTTT. It encodes CAISGTSSSTDTQYF.

J is TRBJ2-5 and V is TRBV11-2; TRBD2 agrees at 9 bases. The V gene's germline CDR1 is SGHAT and CDR2 FQNNGV. There are 15 residues in the CDR3. The ends lost 3 bases at V and 5 bases at J; junction bases unmatched: 7. DNA for the CDR3: TGTGCCAGCAGCTTCCAAGGCGGGGGGGCGGAGACCCAGTACTTC. It yields the protein CASSFQGGGAETQYF.

This CDR3 reads CASSHDRPNQPQHF. DNA for the CDR3: TGTGCCAGCAGCCATGACAGACCTAATCAGCCCCAGCATTTT. The V gene is TRBV14, the J gene TRBJ1-5, with TRBD1 as a possible D gene (5 bases). The CDR3 runs to 14 residues. With 3 bases removed from V and 4 bases from J, the gap between germline ends came to 10 bases. Per germline, CDR1 SGHDN and CDR2 FVKESK. The full variable domain, in which reference TRBV14 and TRBJ1-5 provide the parts outside the CDR3, is EAGVTQFPSHSVIEKGQTVTLRCDPISGHDNLYWYRRVMGKEIKFLLHFVKESKQDESGMPNNRFLAERTGGTYSTLKVQPAELEDSGVYFCASSHDRPNQPQHFGDGTRLSIL.

In DNA, the CDR3 is TGTGCCAGCAGCCGAAGGGGCGGGCGGGGGGATACGCAGTATTTT. Protein product: CASSRRGGRGDTQYF. V and J are TRBV13 and TRBJ2-3; 7 positions match TRBD2. Trimming took 5 bases from V and 6 from J; bases not matched to a gene: 11. The V gene's germline CDR1 is PRHDT and CDR2 FYEKMQ (reference sequence). The length of the CDR3 is 15 residues.

This chain links TRBV4-2 with TRBJ2-5; D is unresolved. The V gene's germline CDR1 is LGHNA and CDR2 YNFKEQ. The ends were cut back, 0 bases at V and 5 bases at J, with 10 bases in the middle. The CDR3 length is 14 residues. CDR3 amino acids: CASSQDRGIETQYF. The CDR3 region has the DNA TGTGCCAGCAGCCAAGATCGTGGGATTGAGACCCAGTACTTC.

This clone showed up just a few times. The V call is TRBV2, the J call TRBJ2-3; 9 nucleotides agree with TRBD1. CDR3 length: 15 residues. Germline CDR1 reads SNHLY; CDR2 reads FYNNEI. V gave up 10 bases and J gave up 3 bases; unmatched junction bases: 11. This CDR3 reads CANRNPGTGTDTQYF. CDR3 DNA sequence: TGTGCCAACCGTAACCCCGGGACAGGGACAGATACGCAGTATTTT. Filled out from reference TRBV2 and TRBJ2-3, the complete variable domain reads EPEVTQTPSHQVTQMGQEVILRCVPISNHLYFYWYRQILGQKVEFLVSFYNNEISEKSEIFDDQFSVERPDGSNFTLKIRSTKLEDSAMYFCANRNPGTGTDTQYFGPGTRLTVL.

The rearrangement joins TRBV21-1 to TRBJ2-5. TRBV21-1 is a known pseudogene. The CDR3 is 15 residues long. CDR3 protein: CASSKEKGIGETQYF. The CDR3 nucleotides read TGTGCCAGCAGCAAAGAGAAGGGAATCGGAGAGACCCAGTACTTC.

J is TRBJ2-4 and V is TRBV5-1, with TRBD1 matching 10 bases. With 0 bases clipped from V and 9 bases from J, the junction kept 9 bases outside the gene matches. Germline CDR1 and CDR2: SGHRS and YFSETQ. The CDR3 consists of 16 residues. The CDR3 nucleotides read TGCGCCAGCAGCTTGGAGGGGACAGGGGAATTTGGCATTCAGTACTTC. Its protein product is CASSLEGTGEFGIQYF.

The chain combines TRBV4-1 with TRBJ1-2; the D gene is possibly TRBD1 (6 bases). Trimming pared 0 bases from V and 0 bases from J, leaving 11 bases between. CDR3 size: 16 residues. Germline loops: CDR1 MGHRA, CDR2 YSYEKL. The CDR3 nucleotides are TGCGCCAGCAGCCAAGATAGATACAGGGCTAACTATGGCTACACCTTC. Translation: CASSQDRYRANYGYTF.

V usage is TRBV7-3 and J usage is TRBJ2-1; unclear D gene. The V end was cut by 0 bases, the J end by 0 bases, with 6 bases between. The CDR3 sequence is 15 residues long. The germline V gene has CDR1 SGHTA and CDR2 FQGTGA. The CDR3 region is CASSLTLGSYNEQFF. The CDR3 coding sequence is TGTGCCAGCAGCTTAACCTTAGGCTCCTACAATGAGCAGTTCTTC.

This sequence joins TRBV7-9 and TRBJ2-5, with no clear D. Between the trimmed V and J ends, which lost 0 bases and 4 bases, there was a span of 9 bases. The CDR3 loop spans 14 amino acids. Germline V gene data show CDR1 as SEHNR and CDR2 as FQNEAQ (reference sequence). CDR3 coding DNA: TGTGCCAGCAGCTTAGCGCTGGGGTTAGAGACCCAGTACTTC. Its protein is CASSLALGLETQYF.

This chain connects TRBV2 to TRBJ2-3, with TRBD2 matching 12 bases. CDR3 size: 17 residues. Trimming removed 3 bases from V and 2 bases from J; junction bases left unmatched: 6. Germline values: CDR1 SNHLY, CDR2 FYNNEI. The CDR3, as DNA: TGTGCCAGCAGTGACCCTGGACTAGCGGGGTTCACAGATACGCAGTATTTT. It yields the protein CASSDPGLAGFTDTQYF.

The chain combines TRBV7-9 with TRBJ2-3; 12 nucleotides agree with TRBD2. V was clipped by 4 bases and J by 3 bases; unmatched bases: 5. The CDR3 is 16 amino acids. The germline V gene has CDR1 SEHNR and CDR2 FQNEAQ (reference sequence). The CDR3 loop reads CASSSGLAGPTDTQYF. The CDR3 bases are TGTGCCAGCAGCTCGGGACTAGCGGGTCCGACAGATACGCAGTATTTT.